This TCR beta chain was sequenced in a study of blood T cell repertoires in COVID-19. Across the study: T cells, B-cell-depleted T cells, or PBMCs provided the cDNA or gDNA that served as material.

This CDR3 has 12 residues. Germline V gene lookup returns CDR1 GTSNPN and CDR2 SVGIG (reference sequence). In the authors' methods: Amplifying reference gene primers gave estimates of nucleated cell counts. Sequencing used immunoSEQ multiplex PCR; TCRdb keeps in-frame clones, though not all of them. The DNA was the basis for D and trimming; V, J and clone size are from that table. This repertoire shows roughly 200,000 clones, about four fifths found once; its top ten account for roughly 8.7%. In its sample, this clone was seen a few times. The source is a man aged 35-49 years with active or convalescent COVID-19. This chain links TRBV30 with TRBJ1-1; 10 bases are shared with TRBD1. Material: peripheral blood. The CDR3 protein is CASRDRGTEAFF. The CDR3 DNA reads as TGTGCGTCCCGGGACAGGGGTACTGAAGCTTTCTTT. The full variable domain, rest sourced from reference TRBV30 and TRBJ1-1, is SQTIHQWPATLVQPVGSPLSLECTVEGTSNPNLYWYRQAAGRGLQLLFYSVGIGQISSEVPQNLSASRPQDRQFILSSKKLLLSDSGFYLCASRDRGTEAFFGQGTRLTVV.